These 21 T cell receptor beta chains originate from one sample sequenced in a study of identical twins. One entry per CDR3 protein results from TCRdb running MiXCR on the 5' RACE reads. Among under 250,000 distinct CDR3 sequences, 7% to 8.5% were seen once, and the ten largest hold approximately 5.4%. These data were also filed under a second study, of yellow fever vaccine responses in identical twins.

What was sequenced was CD8+ T cells sorted from blood. The receptors were sampled from a woman aged 18 to 35 in good health.

This clonotype was detected only a few times. The chain links TRBV28 to TRBJ2-3; TRBD2 aligns across 12 bases. Germline CDR1 is MDHEN and CDR2 is SYDVKM. The V segment lost 5 bases and the J segment 0 bases; nucleotides outside the gene matches: 6. CDR3 size: 17 residues. CDR3 residues: CASSTPLAGGSTDTQYF. CDR3 in DNA: TGTGCCAGCAGTACCCCACTAGCGGGAGGAAGCACAGATACGCAGTATTTT.

The table lists this clonotype with many counts. The chain combines TRBV10-3 with TRBJ2-1, with 14 bases aligning to TRBD2. Germline V lookup: CDR1 ENHRY, CDR2 SYGVKD. Trimming cost V 6 bases and J 9 bases; bases outside gene matches: 10. The CDR3 runs 16 residues. The CDR3 nucleotides read TGTGCCATCAGCGAAGAGACTAGCGGGAGGGCCGGTGAGCAGTTCTTC. It yields the protein CAISEETSGRAGEQFF.

V and J are TRBV14 and TRBJ2-1; D might be TRBD2 (5 bases). V lost 3 bases and J 8 bases, leaving 20 bases between the germline ends. Germline V CDR1 and CDR2: SGHDN, FVKESK. The CDR3 loop spans 16 amino acids. CDR3 region: CASSQRETLLNDEQFF. In DNA form, the CDR3 reads TGTGCCAGCAGCCAGAGGGAGACATTGCTGAACGATGAGCAGTTCTTC. Drawing the rest from reference TRBV14 and TRBJ2-1, the complete variable domain is EAGVTQFPSHSVIEKGQTVTLRCDPISGHDNLYWYRRVMGKEIKFLLHFVKESKQDESGMPNNRFLAERTGGTYSTLKVQPAELEDSGVYFCASSQRETLLNDEQFFGPGTRLTVL.

V gene TRBV7-8 combines with J gene TRBJ1-5, with TRBD1 matching 8 bases. Per the germline V gene, CDR1 is SGHVS and CDR2 is FQNEAQ. The CDR3 sequence is 17 residues long. Trimming cost V 3 bases and J 0 bases; bases outside gene matches: 7. The CDR3 region has the DNA TGTGCCAGCAGCTTCGGACAGGGACGTTATAGCAATCAGCCCCAGCATTTT. This codes for CASSFGQGRYSNQPQHF.

This clonotype was counted many times. The chain couples TRBV28 to TRBJ2-7; 8 bases line up with TRBD1. Germline CDR1 is MDHEN and CDR2 is SYDVKM. The CDR3 has 14 residues. Germline trimming cut 2 bases from V and 3 bases from J; bases unmatched to any gene: 3. The CDR3: CASSLSGQGYEQYV. As DNA, the CDR3 is TGTGCCAGCAGTTTAAGTGGACAGGGCTACGAGCAGTACGTC.

V and J are TRBV10-3 and TRBJ2-7; D is ambiguous. The CDR3 extends over 13 amino acids. Germline V gene lookup returns CDR1 ENHRY and CDR2 SYGVKD. Trimming took 6 bases from V and 4 from J, leaving 13 bases between them. The CDR3 bases are TGTGCCATCAGATCCCCCGGCGTGTACGAGCAGTACGTC. It yields the protein CAIRSPGVYEQYV.

A note on this clonotype: Sequence at one end of the junction differs from germline and may be a read error. The chain uses TRBV4-2 and TRBJ2-5; D is unclear. The germline CDR1 and CDR2 sequences are LGHNA and YNFKEQ. The CDR3 is made up of 16 amino acids. Here the CDR3 reads CVSSQDSWVLPTILDF. The DNA of the CDR3 is TGTGTCAGCAGCCAAGACTCCTGGGTACTCCCCACTATCTTGGACTTC.

Ten or more counts support this clonotype. This chain uses TRBV12-3 or TRBV12-4 with TRBJ1-5; a possible D gene is TRBD1 (5 bases). The CDR3 consists of 14 residues. V lost 5 bases to trimming and J lost 0 bases, with 8 bases between them. CDR3 nucleotide sequence: TGTGCCAGCAGTCGGGGGGATAGCAATCAGCCCCAGCATTTT. Amino acids: CASSRGDSNQPQHF.

The rearrangement links TRBV14 to TRBJ1-4, with TRBD1 matching 9 bases. The CDR3 spans 15 residues. Per the germline V gene, CDR1 is SGHDN and CDR2 is FVKESK. Trimming cost V 4 bases and J 7 bases; bases outside gene matches: 7. CDR3 DNA sequence: TGTGCCAGCAGCCTATCCGGGACAGGGTTTGAAAAACTGTTTTTT. Amino acid sequence: CASSLSGTGFEKLFF. Looking up the rest from reference TRBV14 and TRBJ1-4 gives the full variable domain: EAGVTQFPSHSVIEKGQTVTLRCDPISGHDNLYWYRRVMGKEIKFLLHFVKESKQDESGMPNNRFLAERTGGTYSTLKVQPAELEDSGVYFCASSLSGTGFEKLFFGSGTQLSVL.

In this sample, this clonotype turned up many times. As DNA, the CDR3 is TGCAGTGCTAGTGAGTCAGGGAACAATGAGCAGTTCTTC. This gives the protein CSASESGNNEQFF. The genes are TRBV20-1 and TRBJ2-1, with a tentative D call TRBD1 (5 bases). The germline V and J ends were trimmed by 3 bases and 5 bases, with 11 bases remaining between them. This CDR3 contains 13 residues. Germline CDR1 DFQATT, CDR2 SNEGSKA (reference sequence).

The sample holds many counts of this clonotype. V is TRBV7-3 and J is TRBJ2-2; D uncertain. This CDR3 spans 13 amino acids. From germline, CDR1 is SGHTA and CDR2 FQGTGA. The V end was cut by 5 bases, the J end by 2 bases, with 6 bases between. As DNA, the CDR3 is TGTGCCAGCAGCCCCGATAACACCGGGGAGCTGTTTTTT. It encodes CASSPDNTGELFF. Combining the CDR3 with reference TRBV7-3 and TRBJ2-2 gives the whole variable domain GAGVSQTPSNKVTEKGKYVELRCDPISGHTALYWYRQSLGQGPEFLIYFQGTGAADDSGLPNDRFFAVRPEGSVSTLKIQRTERGDSAVYLCASSPDNTGELFFGEGSRLTVL.

This clonotype was counted only a few times. This chain connects TRBV7-9 to TRBJ2-7; D is ambiguous. Germline V CDR1 and CDR2: SEHNR, FQNEAQ (reference sequence). This CDR3 spans 13 amino acids. V lost 5 bases and J lost 5, with 13 bases in between. The chain's CDR3 is CASSPIKWDEQYF. The CDR3 DNA sequence: TGTGCCAGCAGCCCCATCAAATGGGACGAGCAGTACTTC.

The chain uses TRBV24-1 and TRBJ2-2, with D possibly called TRBD1 or TRBD2 (6 bases each). CDR3 length equals 17 residues. The V gene's germline CDR1 is KGHDR and CDR2 SFDVKD. Trimming removed 4 bases at V and 7 bases at J, with 21 bases between. CDR3 nucleotides: TGTGCCACCAGTGAAAACCGGGGGCCCGAGAACGTCGGGGAGCTGTTTTTT. Translating gives CATSENRGPENVGELFF.

A few counts support this clonotype. The chain is built from TRBV6-2 or TRBV6-3 and TRBJ2-1, with 8 positions matching TRBD2. The V segment lost 4 bases and the J segment 2 bases; nucleotides outside the gene matches: 28. Germline CDR1 MNHEY, CDR2 SVGEGT. This CDR3 is built from 23 residues. The DNA of the CDR3 is TGTGCCAGCAGTTCTCTACCGGGGGGCTCCGGCGGGTTAGCGGGATGGACCTACAATGAGCAGTTCTTC. It encodes CASSSLPGGSGGLAGWTYNEQFF.

This clonotype was seen only once. This rearrangement joins TRBV29-1 to TRBJ2-4, with 11 bases lining up with TRBD1. The V segment lost 6 bases and the J segment 8 bases; nucleotides outside the gene matches: 12. CDR3 length equals 15 residues. The germline CDR1 and CDR2 sequences are SQVTM and ANQGSEA. This CDR3 is CSVERGGTGGDIQYF. In DNA, the CDR3 is TGCAGCGTGGAGAGGGGAGGGACAGGGGGGGACATTCAGTACTTC.

This rearrangement joins TRBV20-1 to TRBJ2-7, with 7 nucleotides matching TRBD2. Germline-derived CDR1 and CDR2 are DFQATT and SNEGSKA (reference sequence). V shed 2 bases, J shed 3 bases, and the junction held 10 bases outside the gene matches. The CDR3 is 15 residues long. Here the CDR3 reads CSARRAGEPLYEQYV. CDR3 DNA: TGCAGTGCTAGACGGGCGGGGGAGCCCCTCTACGAGCAGTACGTC.

This clonotype was counted ten times or more. The V gene is TRBV29-1, the J gene TRBJ2-3; 8 bases match TRBD1. This CDR3 is built from 14 residues. Germline V CDR1 and CDR2: SQVTM, ANQGSEA. V was pared by 1 base and J by 4 bases, with 4 bases of the junction left unmatched. The CDR3 is CSVEGQGFADTQYF. The CDR3 DNA follows: TGCAGCGTTGAAGGACAGGGGTTTGCAGATACGCAGTATTTT.

V usage is TRBV4-1 and J usage is TRBJ2-7, with unresolved D. V lost 0 bases to trimming and J lost 4 bases, with 7 bases between them. This CDR3 contains 13 residues. The V gene's germline CDR1 is MGHRA and CDR2 YSYEKL. The CDR3 DNA reads as TGCGCCAGCAGCCAAGATGCCGTATACGAGCAGTACTTC. This gives the protein CASSQDAVYEQYF.

This clonotype was counted at least ten times. The J gene is TRBJ1-5, the V gene TRBV12-3 or TRBV12-4; 7 bases agree with TRBD1. The CDR3 runs to 15 residues. Trimming took 6 bases from V and 0 from J; bases not matched to a gene: 5. Here the CDR3 reads CASRDRQGSNQPQHF. Written as DNA, the CDR3 is TGTGCCAGCAGGGACCGACAGGGTAGCAATCAGCCCCAGCATTTT.

CDR3 bases: TGTGCCAGCAGCGACGGGTTAGGGGATCTCCTAGAGACCCAGTACTTC. Its protein is CASSDGLGDLLETQYF. This sequence joins TRBV9 and TRBJ2-5, with TRBD1 as a possible D gene (5 bases). The V end lost 3 bases, the J end lost 4 bases, and 19 bases lay between the germline ends. Germline-derived CDR1 and CDR2 are SGDLS and YYNGEE. The CDR3 contains 16 residues.

This clonotype was seen ten or more times. CDR3 amino acids: CASSQPQGVGELFF. CDR3 in DNA: TGTGCCAGCAGTCAACCACAGGGAGTCGGGGAGCTGTTTTTT. The chain is built from TRBV6-1 and TRBJ2-2; TRBD1 is a possible D gene (6 bases). The CDR3 is 14 residues long. Germline CDR1 is MNHNS and CDR2 is SASEGT. Trimming pared 5 bases from V and 7 bases from J, leaving 14 bases between.